Described below is a single TCR beta chain sequence and its context. The data were obtained in a study of blood T cell repertoires in COVID-19. Sequencing was performed with immunoSEQ multiplex PCR; in TCRdb, only in-frame clones are kept and a portion is missing. Of about 240,000 clones in the sample, approximately 88% were seen once. This CDR3 is built from 15 residues. Germline V gene sequence: CDR1 MNHEY, CDR2 SVGAGI. J lost 0 bases, V lost 8 bases, and 7 bases had no gene match. Sequencing used PBMCs or T cells enriched from blood (not recorded which). The origin of this receptor is a woman in her thirties with acute COVID-19. The gene calls are TRBV6-5 and TRBJ1-2; 9 bases are a match to TRBD1. The CDR3 region is CASPGTGKTNYGYTF. CDR3 sequence (DNA): TGTGCCAGCCCGGGGACAGGGAAAACTAACTATGGCTACACCTTC.